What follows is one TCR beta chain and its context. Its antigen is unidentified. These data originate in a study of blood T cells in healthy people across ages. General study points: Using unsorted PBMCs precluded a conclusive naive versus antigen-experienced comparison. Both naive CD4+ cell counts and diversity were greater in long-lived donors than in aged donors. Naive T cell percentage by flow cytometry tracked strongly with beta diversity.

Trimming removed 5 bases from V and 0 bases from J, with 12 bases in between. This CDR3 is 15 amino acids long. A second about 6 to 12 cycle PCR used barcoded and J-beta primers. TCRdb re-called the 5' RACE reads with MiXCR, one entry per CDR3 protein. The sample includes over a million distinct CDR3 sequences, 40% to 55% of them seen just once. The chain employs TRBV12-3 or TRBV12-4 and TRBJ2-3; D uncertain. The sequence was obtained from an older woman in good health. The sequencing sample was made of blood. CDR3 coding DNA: TGTGCCAGCAGTCGCAGATCCTCTAGCACAGATACGCAGTATTTT. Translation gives CASSRRSSSTDTQYF.